One sample yielded the 3 T cell receptor beta chains listed below, sequenced in a study of T cell repertoires in cytomegalovirus infection. One entry per CDR3 protein results from TCRdb running MiXCR on the reads. The sample consists of around 250,000 distinct CDR3 sequences, approximately 15% of them appearing once. The sample comprised CD8+ T cells from PBMCs. The receptors originated from a human donor in good health (CMV status not recorded). Some clones in this sample may be carry-over from other donors' samples.

This clonotype was found many times. This chain's CDR3 is CAISEPTRGTTGELFF. In DNA form, the CDR3 reads TGTGCCATCAGTGAGCCGACTAGGGGAACCACCGGGGAGCTGTTTTTT. This chain uses TRBV10-3 with TRBJ2-2; maybe TRBD2 (6 bases). Looked up from germline, CDR1 is ENHRY and CDR2 is SYGVKD. Trimming removed 2 bases at V and 4 bases at J, with 14 bases between. This CDR3 has 16 amino acids.

The chain links TRBV5-1 to TRBJ2-2, with D maybe TRBD1 (5 bases). CDR3 length equals 17 residues. V was cut by 3 bases and J by 5 bases, with 20 bases left in between. Germline CDR1 and CDR2: SGHRS and YFSETQ. The chain's CDR3 is CASSWTQGPLGTGELFF. CDR3 in DNA: TGCGCCAGCAGCTGGACGCAGGGCCCTCTGGGGACCGGGGAGCTGTTTTTT.

This clonotype has ten or more counts. The chain recombines TRBV5-1 with TRBJ1-1; no clear D. In germline, CDR1 is SGHRS, CDR2 YFSETQ. V gave up 3 bases and J gave up 3 bases, with 12 bases separating them. CDR3 size: 14 residues. The CDR3 DNA reads as TGCGCCAGCAGCTGGGGAAGTAGTCACACTGAAGCTTTCTTT. This gives the protein CASSWGSSHTEAFF.